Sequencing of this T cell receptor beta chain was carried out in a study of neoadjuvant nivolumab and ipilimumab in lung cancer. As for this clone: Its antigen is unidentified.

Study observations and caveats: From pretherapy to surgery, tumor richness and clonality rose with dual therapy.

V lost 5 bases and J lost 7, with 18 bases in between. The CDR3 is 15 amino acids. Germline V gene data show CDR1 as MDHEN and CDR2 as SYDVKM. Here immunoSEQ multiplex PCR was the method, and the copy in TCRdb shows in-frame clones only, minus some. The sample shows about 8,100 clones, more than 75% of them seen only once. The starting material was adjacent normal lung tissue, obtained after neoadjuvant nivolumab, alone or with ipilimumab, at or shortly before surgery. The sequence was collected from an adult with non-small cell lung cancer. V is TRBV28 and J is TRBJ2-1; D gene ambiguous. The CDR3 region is CASSPSFEVGNEQFF. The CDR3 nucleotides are TGTGCCAGCAGTCCGAGTTTCGAAGTTGGAAATGAGCAGTTCTTC. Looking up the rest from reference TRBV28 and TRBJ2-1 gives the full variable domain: DVKVTQSSRYLVKRTGEKVFLECVQDMDHENMFWYRQDPGLGLRLIYFSYDVKMKEKGDIPEGYSVSREKKERFSLILESASTNQTSMYLCASSPSFEVGNEQFFGPGTRLTVL.